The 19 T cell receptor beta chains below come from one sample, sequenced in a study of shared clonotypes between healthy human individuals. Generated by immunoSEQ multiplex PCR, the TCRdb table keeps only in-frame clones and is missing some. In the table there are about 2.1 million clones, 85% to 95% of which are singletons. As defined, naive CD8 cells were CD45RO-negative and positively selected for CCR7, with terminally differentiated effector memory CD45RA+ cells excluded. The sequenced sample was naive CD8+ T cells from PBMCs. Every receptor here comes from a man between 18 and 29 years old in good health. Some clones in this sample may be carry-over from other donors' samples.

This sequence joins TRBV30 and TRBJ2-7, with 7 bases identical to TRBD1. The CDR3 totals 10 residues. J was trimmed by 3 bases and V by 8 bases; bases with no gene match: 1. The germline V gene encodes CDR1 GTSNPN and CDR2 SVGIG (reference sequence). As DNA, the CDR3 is TGTGCCGGACAGGACTACGAGCAGTACTTC. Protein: CAGQDYEQYF.

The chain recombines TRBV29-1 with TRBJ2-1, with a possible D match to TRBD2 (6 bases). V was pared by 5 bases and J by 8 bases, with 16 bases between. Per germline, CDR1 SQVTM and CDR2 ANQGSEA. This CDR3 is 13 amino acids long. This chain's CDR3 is CSVPSWTGDEQFF. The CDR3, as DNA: TGCAGCGTTCCCTCGTGGACGGGGGATGAGCAGTTCTTC.

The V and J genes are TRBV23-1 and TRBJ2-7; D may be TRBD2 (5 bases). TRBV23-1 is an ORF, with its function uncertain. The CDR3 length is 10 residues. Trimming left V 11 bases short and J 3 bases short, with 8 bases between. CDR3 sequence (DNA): TGCGCCGAGGGTTTCTACGAGCAGTACTTC. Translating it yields CAEGFYEQYF.

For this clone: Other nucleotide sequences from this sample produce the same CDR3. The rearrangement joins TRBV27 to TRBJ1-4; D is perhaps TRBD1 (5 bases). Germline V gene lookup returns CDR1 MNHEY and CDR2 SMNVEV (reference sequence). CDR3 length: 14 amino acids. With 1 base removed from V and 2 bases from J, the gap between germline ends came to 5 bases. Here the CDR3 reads CASSLWGTNEKLFF. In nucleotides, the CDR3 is TGTGCCAGCAGTTTATGGGGGACTAATGAAAAACTGTTTTTT.

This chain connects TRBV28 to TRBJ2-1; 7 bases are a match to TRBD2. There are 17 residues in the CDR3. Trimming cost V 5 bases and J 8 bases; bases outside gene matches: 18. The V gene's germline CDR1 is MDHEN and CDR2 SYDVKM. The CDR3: CASSRRRASGAKDEQFF. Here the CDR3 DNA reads TGTGCCAGCAGTCGACGTCGGGCTAGCGGAGCCAAGGATGAGCAGTTCTTC.

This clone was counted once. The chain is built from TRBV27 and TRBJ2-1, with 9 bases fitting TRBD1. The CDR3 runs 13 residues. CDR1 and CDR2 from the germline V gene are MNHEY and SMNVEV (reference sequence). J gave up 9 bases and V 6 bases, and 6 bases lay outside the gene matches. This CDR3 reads CASRGQGQSEQFF. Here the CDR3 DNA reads TGTGCCAGCAGGGGACAGGGCCAAAGTGAGCAGTTCTTC.

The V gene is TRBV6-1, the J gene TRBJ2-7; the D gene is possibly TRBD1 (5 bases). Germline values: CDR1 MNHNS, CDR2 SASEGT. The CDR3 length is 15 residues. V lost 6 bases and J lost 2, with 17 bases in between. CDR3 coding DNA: TGTGCCAGCAGACGCGGCCAACAGGCGGCCTACGAGCAGTACTTC. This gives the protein CASRRGQQAAYEQYF.

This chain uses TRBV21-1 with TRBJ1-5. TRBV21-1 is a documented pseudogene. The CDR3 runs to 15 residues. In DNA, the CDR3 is TGTGCCAGCGGGGAGCCAGGCGGGGGCAATCAGCCCCAGCATTTT. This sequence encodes CASGEPGGGNQPQHF.

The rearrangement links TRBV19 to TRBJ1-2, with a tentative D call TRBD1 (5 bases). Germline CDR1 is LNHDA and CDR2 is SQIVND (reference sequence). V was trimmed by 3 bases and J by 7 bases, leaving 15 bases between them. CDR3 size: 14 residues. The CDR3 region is CASSIPPSGGGYTF. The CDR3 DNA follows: TGTGCCAGTAGTATCCCGCCCTCGGGGGGTGGCTACACCTTC.

The CDR3 DNA follows: TGTGCCAGCAGCATCCCTGGCTCCTACGAGCAGTACTTC. This gives the protein CASSIPGSYEQYF. This chain joins TRBV7-6 and TRBJ2-7, with D unresolved. The CDR3 has 13 amino acids. Per germline, CDR1 SGHVS and CDR2 FNYEAQ. Trimming shortened V by 5 bases and J by 0 bases, and 8 bases separated the two germline ends.

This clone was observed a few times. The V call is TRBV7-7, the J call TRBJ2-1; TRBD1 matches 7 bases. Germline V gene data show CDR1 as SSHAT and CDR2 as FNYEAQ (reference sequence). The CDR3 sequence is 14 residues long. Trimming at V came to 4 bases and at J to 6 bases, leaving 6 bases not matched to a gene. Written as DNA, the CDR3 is TGTGCCAGCAGCTCGGACAGGATGAGCAATGAGCAGTTCTTC. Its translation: CASSSDRMSNEQFF.

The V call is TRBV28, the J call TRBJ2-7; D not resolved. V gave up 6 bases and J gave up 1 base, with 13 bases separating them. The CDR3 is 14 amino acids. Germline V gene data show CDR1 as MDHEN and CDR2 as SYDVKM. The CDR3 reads CASSGRELSYEQYF. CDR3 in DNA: TGTGCCAGCAGCGGCCGCGAGTTATCCTACGAGCAGTACTTC. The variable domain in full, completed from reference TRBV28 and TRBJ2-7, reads DVKVTQSSRYLVKRTGEKVFLECVQDMDHENMFWYRQDPGLGLRLIYFSYDVKMKEKGDIPEGYSVSREKKERFSLILESASTNQTSMYLCASSGRELSYEQYFGPGTRLTVT.

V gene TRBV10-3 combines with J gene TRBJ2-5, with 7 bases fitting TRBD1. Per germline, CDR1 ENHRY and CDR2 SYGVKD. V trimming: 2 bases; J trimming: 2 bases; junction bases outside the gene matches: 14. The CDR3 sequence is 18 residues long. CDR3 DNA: TGTGCCATCAGTGAGGCCGGGGCAGCGAGCAGGGGGCAAGAGACCCAGTACTTC. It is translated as CAISEAGAASRGQETQYF.

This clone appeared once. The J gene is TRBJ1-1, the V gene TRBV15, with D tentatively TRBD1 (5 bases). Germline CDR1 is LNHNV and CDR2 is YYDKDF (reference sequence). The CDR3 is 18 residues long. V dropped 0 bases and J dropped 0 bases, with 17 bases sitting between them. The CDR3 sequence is CATSRDKGWGDLNTEAFF. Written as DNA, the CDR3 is TGTGCCACCAGCAGAGATAAGGGGTGGGGGGACTTGAACACTGAAGCTTTCTTT. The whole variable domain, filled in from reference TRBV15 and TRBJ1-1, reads DAMVIQNPRYQVTQFGKPVTLSCSQTLNHNVMYWYQQKSSQAPKLLFHYYDKDFNNEADTPDNFQSRRPNTSFCFLDIRSPGLGDTAMYLCATSRDKGWGDLNTEAFFGQGTRLTVV.

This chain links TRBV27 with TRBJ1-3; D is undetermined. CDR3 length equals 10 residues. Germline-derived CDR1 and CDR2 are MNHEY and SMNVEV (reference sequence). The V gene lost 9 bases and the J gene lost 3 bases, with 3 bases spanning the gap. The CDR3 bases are TGTGCCAGGAGTGGAAACACCATATATTTT. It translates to CARSGNTIYF.

As DNA, the CDR3 is TGTGCCAGTAGTAACCCAGGGTTCTCTGGAAACACCATATATTTT. This translates into CASSNPGFSGNTIYF. V usage is TRBV19 and J usage is TRBJ1-3; a possible D gene is TRBD1 (5 bases). V lost 4 bases and J lost 0, with 10 bases in between. The germline V gene has CDR1 LNHDA and CDR2 SQIVND (reference sequence). There are 15 residues in the CDR3.

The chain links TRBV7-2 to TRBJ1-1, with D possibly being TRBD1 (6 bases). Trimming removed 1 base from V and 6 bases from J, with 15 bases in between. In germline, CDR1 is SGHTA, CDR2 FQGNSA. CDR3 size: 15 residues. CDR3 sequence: CASSLVGGGWAEAFF. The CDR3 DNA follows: TGTGCCAGCAGCTTAGTCGGGGGCGGTTGGGCTGAAGCTTTCTTT.

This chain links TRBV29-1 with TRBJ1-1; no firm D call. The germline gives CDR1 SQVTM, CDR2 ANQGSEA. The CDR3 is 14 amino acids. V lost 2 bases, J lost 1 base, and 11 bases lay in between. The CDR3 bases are TGCAGCGTTGAACGCGAGAATCGGAACACTGAAGCTTTCTTT. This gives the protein CSVERENRNTEAFF.

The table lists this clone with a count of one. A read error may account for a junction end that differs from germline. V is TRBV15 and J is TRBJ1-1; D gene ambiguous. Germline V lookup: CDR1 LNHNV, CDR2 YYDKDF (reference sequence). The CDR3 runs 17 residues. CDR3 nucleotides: TGTGCCACCAGCAGCCAAGACCGCGGTTTGATGAACACTGGAGCTTTCTTT. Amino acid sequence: CATSSQDRGLMNTGAFF.